This is a list of T cell receptor beta chains from one sample in a study of blood T cell repertoires in COVID-19. Only in-frame clones appear in the TCRdb table, and some are missing; sequencing was by immunoSEQ multiplex PCR. The sample comprises approximately 270,000 clones, about 86% of which are singletons, and 8.9% rests with the top ten. The sequenced sample was peripheral blood. These receptors were obtained from a man at least 80 years old with acute or convalescent COVID-19. Both conserved end residues are part of each CDR3. D genes are given only for firm matches. Rows give clone size only sometimes, using once, few, many, or a class for an expanded clone.

D gene: NA
clone size: once
V gene: TRBV5-6
J gene: TRBJ2-3
CDR3 length: 15
CDR3 DNA: TGTGCCAGCAGCTTGGAGAGGCCCAGGGTCGATACGCAGTATTTT
CDR3 protein: CASSLERPRVDTQYF

D gene: NA
clone size: NA
V gene: TRBV11-2
J gene: TRBJ2-5
CDR3 length: 13
CDR3 DNA: TGTGCCAGCAGCTTAGCCCTGAGGGAGACCCAGTACTTC
CDR3 protein: CASSLALRETQYF

D gene: NA
clone size: NA
V gene: TRBV3-1/TRBV3-2
J gene: TRBJ2-1
CDR3 length: 14
CDR3 DNA: TGTGCCAGCAGGCCTTCTAGCGTGTACAATGAGCAGTTCTTC
CDR3 protein: CASRPSSVYNEQFF

D gene: NA
clone size: NA
V gene: TRBV5-1
J gene: TRBJ1-4
CDR3 length: 14
CDR3 DNA: TGCGCCAGCAGCTTGGAAGGGAGGATAGAAAAACTGTTTTTT
CDR3 protein: CASSLEGRIEKLFF

D gene: TRBD1
clone size: once
V gene: TRBV19
J gene: TRBJ1-6
CDR3 length: 15
CDR3 DNA: TGTGCCAGTACCTATAGACAGGGCCTGAATTCACCCCTCCACTTT
CDR3 protein: CASTYRQGLNSPLHF

D gene: TRBD1
clone size: NA
V gene: TRBV27
J gene: TRBJ1-2
CDR3 length: 11
CDR3 DNA: TGTGCCACCATGGACAGGGCGGGCTACACCTTC
CDR3 protein: CATMDRAGYTF

D gene: TRBD2
clone size: NA
V gene: TRBV30
J gene: TRBJ2-3
CDR3 length: 14
CDR3 DNA: TGTGCCACTGATAGCGGGAGGGCCCCAGATACGCAGTATTTT
CDR3 protein: CATDSGRAPDTQYF

D gene: NA
clone size: NA
V gene: TRBV5-5
J gene: TRBJ1-3
CDR3 length: 14
CDR3 DNA: TGTGCCAGCAGCCAGGGCGGCTCTGGAAACACCATATATTTT
CDR3 protein: CASSQGGSGNTIYF

D gene: NA
clone size: NA
V gene: TRBV18
J gene: TRBJ1-5
CDR3 length: 15
CDR3 DNA: TGTGCCAGCTCACAGGGCAGGGCTAGCAATCAGCCCCAGCATTTT
CDR3 protein: CASSQGRASNQPQHF

D gene: TRBD1
clone size: NA
V gene: TRBV28
J gene: TRBJ1-4
CDR3 length: 14
CDR3 DNA: TGTGCCAGCAGTCCCTGGACAGGGGATGAAAAACTGTTTTTT
CDR3 protein: CASSPWTGDEKLFF

D gene: TRBD2
clone size: NA
V gene: TRBV19
J gene: TRBJ2-3
CDR3 length: 16
CDR3 DNA: TGTGCCAGTAGTCAGCTAGCGGGGGGCCGCACAGATACGCAGTATTTT
CDR3 protein: CASSQLAGGRTDTQYF

D gene: TRBD2
clone size: NA
V gene: TRBV7-9
J gene: TRBJ2-1
CDR3 length: 19
CDR3 DNA: TGTGCCAGCAGCTTAGCCCTTAGCGGGAGTAAGATTGTTAGCAATGAGCAGTTCTTC
CDR3 protein: CASSLALSGSKIVSNEQFF

D gene: TRBD1
clone size: NA
V gene: TRBV27
J gene: TRBJ1-5
CDR3 length: 14
CDR3 DNA: TGTGCCAGCAGGGGACAGGGGGGAAATCAGCCCCAGCATTTT
CDR3 protein: CASRGQGGNQPQHF

D gene: NA
clone size: NA
V gene: TRBV5-1
J gene: TRBJ2-1
CDR3 length: 15
CDR3 DNA: TGCGCCAGCAGCTTGGCGGGGGAAGGCTACAATGAGCAGTTCTTC
CDR3 protein: CASSLAGEGYNEQFF

D gene: TRBD1
clone size: NA
V gene: TRBV27
J gene: TRBJ1-6
CDR3 length: 17
CDR3 DNA: TGTGCCAGCAGTTTGAGGGACAGGAGCTCCTATAATTCACCCCTCCACTTT
CDR3 protein: CASSLRDRSSYNSPLHF

D gene: TRBD1
clone size: few
V gene: TRBV19
J gene: TRBJ1-2
CDR3 length: 15
CDR3 DNA: TGTGCCAGTAGACCTTCTAGGACAGGCCACTATGGCTACACCTTC
CDR3 protein: CASRPSRTGHYGYTF

D gene: NA
clone size: NA
V gene: TRBV9
J gene: TRBJ2-5
CDR3 length: 15
CDR3 DNA: TGTGCCAGCAGCGTAGATAACAGGGCGAGGGAGACCCAGTACTTC
CDR3 protein: CASSVDNRARETQYF

D gene: TRBD1
clone size: NA
V gene: TRBV27
J gene: TRBJ1-6
CDR3 length: 16
CDR3 DNA: TGTGCCAGCAGTATTCAACAGGGGGCACGGAATTCACCCCTCCACTTT
CDR3 protein: CASSIQQGARNSPLHF

D gene: NA
clone size: NA
V gene: TRBV20-1
J gene: TRBJ2-7
CDR3 length: 11
CDR3 DNA: TGCAGTGCTAGAGATCGCCATGCGGGGTACTTC
CDR3 protein: CSARDRHAGYF

D gene: NA
clone size: NA
V gene: TRBV5-1
J gene: TRBJ2-2
CDR3 length: 15
CDR3 DNA: TGCGCCAGCAGCTTGGCGACAGTTCAAGGCGGGGAGCTGTTTTTT
CDR3 protein: CASSLATVQGGELFF

D gene: NA
clone size: once
V gene: TRBV28
J gene: TRBJ1-6
CDR3 length: 15
CDR3 DNA: TGTGCCAGCAGTTTACCGGGACATAATAACTCACCCCTCCACTTT
CDR3 protein: CASSLPGHNNSPLHF

D gene: NA
clone size: NA
V gene: TRBV10-3
J gene: TRBJ1-5
CDR3 length: 17
CDR3 DNA: TGTGCCATCAGTGGGATGAGTGGGGGCTCGAGCAATCAGCCCCAGCATTTT
CDR3 protein: CAISGMSGGSSNQPQHF

D gene: NA
clone size: NA
V gene: TRBV5-1
J gene: TRBJ2-4
CDR3 length: 14
CDR3 DNA: TGCGCCAGCAGCTTGGGGACAGCTAAAAACATTCAGTACTTC
CDR3 protein: CASSLGTAKNIQYF

D gene: TRBD1
clone size: NA
V gene: TRBV5-5
J gene: TRBJ1-2
CDR3 length: 17
CDR3 DNA: TGTGCCAGCAGCTTGGAGATTGGGACAGAAAGATTAGGTGGCTACACCTTC
CDR3 protein: CASSLEIGTERLGGYTF

D gene: NA
clone size: few
V gene: TRBV18
J gene: TRBJ2-7
CDR3 length: 11
CDR3 DNA: TGTGCCAGCTCCCTGAACTTTGAGCAGTACTTC
CDR3 protein: CASSLNFEQYF

D gene: NA
clone size: NA
V gene: TRBV4-1
J gene: TRBJ2-6
CDR3 length: 15
CDR3 DNA: TGCGCCAGCAGCCCTGCAGGGGCCGGGGCCAACGTCCTGACTTTC
CDR3 protein: CASSPAGAGANVLTF

D gene: NA
clone size: NA
V gene: TRBV7-9
J gene: TRBJ2-5
CDR3 length: 14
CDR3 DNA: TGTGCCAGCAGCCTGGGACTGGCTACGGAGACCCAGTACTTC
CDR3 protein: CASSLGLATETQYF

D gene: TRBD1
clone size: NA
V gene: TRBV5-1
J gene: TRBJ2-7
CDR3 length: 14
CDR3 DNA: TGCGCCAGCAGCTCCTGGACAGGGCCCTACGAGCAGTACTTC
CDR3 protein: CASSSWTGPYEQYF

D gene: TRBD2
clone size: NA
V gene: TRBV30
J gene: TRBJ2-3
CDR3 length: 13
CDR3 DNA: TGTGCCTGGAGAACTAGCGGCACAGATACGCAGTATTTT
CDR3 protein: CAWRTSGTDTQYF

D gene: NA
clone size: NA
V gene: TRBV18
J gene: TRBJ2-2
CDR3 length: 15
CDR3 DNA: TGTGCCAGCTCACCAAGGCAGGGCGACACCGGGGAGCTGTTTTTT
CDR3 protein: CASSPRQGDTGELFF

D gene: TRBD1
clone size: NA
V gene: TRBV10-3
J gene: TRBJ1-5
CDR3 length: 13
CDR3 DNA: TGTGCCATCAGACGACAGGGGGATCAGCCCCAGCATTTT
CDR3 protein: CAIRRQGDQPQHF

D gene: TRBD2
clone size: NA
V gene: TRBV3-1/TRBV3-2
J gene: TRBJ2-1
CDR3 length: 14
CDR3 DNA: TGTGCCAGCAGCTCTAGCGGCTCCTACAATGAGCAGTTCTTC
CDR3 protein: CASSSSGSYNEQFF

D gene: TRBD2
clone size: many
V gene: TRBV20-1
J gene: TRBJ2-7
CDR3 length: 13
CDR3 DNA: TGCAGTGCTAGTAAGCGGGAGGCGGGCGAGCAGTACTTC
CDR3 protein: CSASKREAGEQYF

D gene: NA
clone size: NA
V gene: TRBV2
J gene: TRBJ1-2
CDR3 length: 12
CDR3 DNA: TGTGCCAGCAACGCGGGGATCTATGGCTACACCTTC
CDR3 protein: CASNAGIYGYTF

D gene: NA
clone size: NA
V gene: TRBV24-1
J gene: TRBJ2-4
CDR3 length: 19
CDR3 DNA: TGTGCCACCAGTGATCTGAGGGTTACAGGGTTGGTAGCCAAAAACATTCAGTACTTC
CDR3 protein: CATSDLRVTGLVAKNIQYF

D gene: NA
clone size: NA
V gene: TRBV5-1
J gene: TRBJ1-4
CDR3 length: 14
CDR3 DNA: TGCGCCAGCAGCCCAGGGGTGGCTAATGAAAAACTGTTTTTT
CDR3 protein: CASSPGVANEKLFF

D gene: NA
clone size: NA
V gene: TRBV21-1
J gene: TRBJ1-4
CDR3 length: 15
CDR3 DNA: TGTGCCAGCAGCTCTAAGCGAGGAGGGTATGAAAAACTGTTTTTT
CDR3 protein: CASSSKRGGYEKLFF

D gene: TRBD1
clone size: NA
V gene: TRBV28
J gene: TRBJ1-2
CDR3 length: 13
CDR3 DNA: TGTGCCAGCACTACAGGGGGGCTATATGGCTACACCTTC
CDR3 protein: CASTTGGLYGYTF

D gene: NA
clone size: NA
V gene: TRBV4-1
J gene: TRBJ2-1
CDR3 length: 16
CDR3 DNA: TGCGCCAGCAGCCAAGAGGTCGAAGGGGCGATATATGAGCAGTTCTTC
CDR3 protein: CASSQEVEGAIYEQFF

D gene: NA
clone size: NA
V gene: TRBV2
J gene: TRBJ1-1
CDR3 length: 14
CDR3 DNA: TGTGCCAGCTGTGTGGAGGCCATGAACACTGAAGCTTTCTTT
CDR3 protein: CASCVEAMNTEAFF

D gene: NA
clone size: NA
V gene: TRBV18
J gene: TRBJ1-2
CDR3 length: 14
CDR3 DNA: TGTGCCACCACCAGGGGCCCTTCTTCCTATGGCTACACCTTC
CDR3 protein: CATTRGPSSYGYTF

D gene: TRBD1
clone size: NA
V gene: TRBV5-1
J gene: TRBJ1-1
CDR3 length: 16
CDR3 DNA: TGCGCCAGCACTCCAACAGGGGAGGTTTTGACCACTGAAGCTTTCTTT
CDR3 protein: CASTPTGEVLTTEAFF

D gene: TRBD2
clone size: NA
V gene: TRBV27
J gene: TRBJ2-2
CDR3 length: 14
CDR3 DNA: TGTGCCAGCAGTTTCGGGACTAGTACCGGGGAGCTGTTTTTT
CDR3 protein: CASSFGTSTGELFF

D gene: NA
clone size: NA
V gene: TRBV7-2
J gene: TRBJ2-5
CDR3 length: 16
CDR3 DNA: TGTGCCAGCAGCTTAGCCGGGAGATTGGGCACGAAGACCCAGTACTTC
CDR3 protein: CASSLAGRLGTKTQYF

D gene: TRBD2
clone size: NA
V gene: TRBV3-1/TRBV3-2
J gene: TRBJ2-2
CDR3 length: 13
CDR3 DNA: TGTGCCAGCCAACTAGCGTCAGCCGGGGAGCTGTTTTTT
CDR3 protein: CASQLASAGELFF

D gene: NA
clone size: NA
V gene: TRBV4-1
J gene: TRBJ1-6
CDR3 length: 17
CDR3 DNA: TGCGCCAGCAGCCAAGATCTCGGGGGGGCGCGAGGTTCACCCCTCCACTTT
CDR3 protein: CASSQDLGGARGSPLHF